What follows are 27 T cell receptor beta chains derived from one specimen sequenced in a study of blood T cell repertoires in COVID-19. Sequencing was performed with immunoSEQ multiplex PCR; in TCRdb, only in-frame clones are kept and a portion is missing. The top ten clones hold 2.5% to 3.5% of a sample with about 180,000 clones, around four fifths of them seen once. The sequenced material came from peripheral blood. All receptors derive from a woman aged 55-70 years with acute or convalescent COVID-19.

This sequence joins TRBV11-2 and TRBJ1-2; TRBD1 is a possible D gene (6 bases). The germline V gene has CDR1 SGHAT and CDR2 FQNNGV. The CDR3 is 14 amino acids. Trimming pared 5 bases from V and 8 bases from J, leaving 18 bases between. For the CDR3, the DNA is TGTGCCAGCAGCCCACCCGGACAGCGACGGGGCTACACCTTC. Encoded protein: CASSPPGQRRGYTF.

This rearrangement joins TRBV11-1 to TRBJ1-1, with 8 bases lining up with TRBD1. V was clipped by 6 bases and J by 11 bases; unmatched bases: 8. Per the germline V gene, CDR1 is SGHAT and CDR2 is FQDESV (reference sequence). The CDR3 loop spans 12 amino acids. The CDR3, as DNA: TGTGCCAGCAGAAGTCAGGGGGCTCGTGCTTTCTTT. Translating gives CASRSQGARAFF.

The genes are TRBV6-5 and TRBJ2-1, with D maybe TRBD2 (5 bases). The CDR3 contains 15 residues. V was trimmed by 6 bases and J by 0 bases, leaving 12 bases between them. Germline CDR1 MNHEY, CDR2 SVGAGI. CDR3 nucleotide sequence: TGTGCCAGCAGCCCCGCTAGCTACTCCTACAATGAGCAGTTCTTC. It encodes CASSPASYSYNEQFF.

This clone appeared a single time. The chain uses TRBV5-6 and TRBJ1-1; 7 bases are shared with TRBD1. This CDR3 contains 14 residues. V was pared by 4 bases and J by 6 bases, with 9 bases of the junction left unmatched. The germline V gene encodes CDR1 SGHDT and CDR2 YYEEEE. The CDR3 sequence: CASSGRGREAEAFF. The CDR3 coding sequence is TGTGCCAGCAGCGGCAGGGGGAGAGAAGCTGAAGCTTTCTTT.

The chain employs TRBV19 and TRBJ2-5; D is possibly TRBD1 (5 bases). Germline values: CDR1 LNHDA, CDR2 SQIVND (reference sequence). The CDR3 covers 14 residues. V lost 4 bases, J lost 6 bases, and 15 bases lay in between. The chain's CDR3 is CASSTQQGTKTQYF. The CDR3 nucleotides are TGTGCCAGTAGTACCCAGCAGGGTACGAAGACCCAGTACTTC. The full variable domain, rest sourced from reference TRBV19 and TRBJ2-5, is DGGITQSPKYLFRKEGQNVTLSCEQNLNHDAMYWYRQDPGQGLRLIYYSQIVNDFQKGDIAEGYSVSREKKESFPLTVTSAQKNPTAFYLCASSTQQGTKTQYFGPGTRLLVL.

J is TRBJ1-1 and V is TRBV6-1; no definite D call. The V gene lost 0 bases and the J gene lost 4 bases, with 6 bases spanning the gap. From germline, CDR1 is MNHNS and CDR2 SASEGT. The CDR3 length is 13 residues. The CDR3 is CASSEARGTEAFF. The DNA for the CDR3 is TGTGCCAGCAGTGAAGCCCGAGGCACTGAAGCTTTCTTT.

The chain employs TRBV11-3 and TRBJ2-7; D ambiguous. V lost 0 bases to trimming and J lost 3 bases, with 3 bases between them. Germline values: CDR1 SGHNT, CDR2 YENEEA. The CDR3 has 12 residues. This CDR3 is CASSLDGYEQYF. CDR3 sequence (DNA): TGTGCCAGCAGCTTAGACGGCTACGAGCAGTACTTC. Full variable domain (remainder filled in from reference TRBV11-3 and TRBJ2-7): EAGVVQSPRYKIIEKKQPVAFWCNPISGHNTLYWYLQNLGQGPELLIRYENEEAVDDSQLPKDRFSAERLKGVDSTLKIQPAELGDSAVYLCASSLDGYEQYFGPGTRLTVT.

This chain links TRBV28 with TRBJ2-3, with 11 nucleotides matching TRBD2. The CDR3 contains 15 residues. J was trimmed by 6 bases and V by 5 bases; bases with no gene match: 7. In germline, CDR1 is MDHEN, CDR2 SYDVKM. The CDR3 protein is CASSITSGGRDTQYF. The DNA of the CDR3 is TGTGCCAGCAGTATAACTAGCGGGGGCAGGGATACGCAGTATTTT.

J is TRBJ2-3 and V is TRBV7-9; 13 nucleotides agree with TRBD2. The CDR3 covers 16 residues. Per the germline V gene, CDR1 is SEHNR and CDR2 is FQNEAQ (reference sequence). The J segment lost 4 bases and the V segment lost 7 bases, leaving 8 bases of the junction unmatched. The CDR3 is CASTLLAGGPADTQYF. The CDR3 DNA is TGTGCCAGCACCCTACTAGCGGGGGGGCCAGCAGATACGCAGTATTTT. Based on the CDR3 plus reference TRBV7-9 and TRBJ2-3, the full variable domain is DTGVSQNPRHKITKRGQNVTFRCDPISEHNRLYWYRQTLGQGPEFLTYFQNEAQLEKSRLLSDRFSAERPKGSFSTLEIQRTEQGDSAMYLCASTLLAGGPADTQYFGPGTRLTVL.

The rearrangement joins TRBV7-6 to TRBJ2-3; 7 bases match TRBD1. Germline CDR1 and CDR2: SGHVS and FNYEAQ. This CDR3 spans 15 amino acids. V shed 0 bases and J 5 bases; nucleotides not matched to a gene: 5. DNA of the CDR3: TGTGCCAGCAGCTTAGCGTCCAACAGGGGAGATACGCAGTATTTT. Its translation: CASSLASNRGDTQYF.

The chain carries TRBV6-4 and TRBJ1-2; D remains unclear. In germline, CDR1 is MRHNA, CDR2 SNTAGT. V lost 0 bases to trimming and J lost 4 bases, with 12 bases between them. This CDR3 has 15 residues. DNA for the CDR3: TGTGCCAGCAGTGACTCGAATACTGCCTTCTATGGCTACACCTTC. This codes for CASSDSNTAFYGYTF.

V and J are TRBV21-1 and TRBJ1-2; the tabulated D call, TRBD1, remains unverified against the DNA. TRBV21-1 is marked as a pseudogene. CDR3 length: 16 residues. The CDR3, as DNA: TGTGCCAGCAGACTCCCGCCGGACAGACGAAGACCCGGCTGCACCTTC. Protein: CASRLPPDRRRPGCTF.

V gene TRBV29-1 combines with J gene TRBJ1-2; 11 bases are shared with TRBD1. The junction had 5 bases not matched to a gene; V was cut back by 7 bases and J by 7 bases. CDR3 size: 12 residues. CDR1 is SQVTM and CDR2 is ANQGSEA in the germline V gene. The CDR3 nucleotides are TGCAGCGCCGGACAGGGGGCAGGTGGCTACACCTTC. Its translation: CSAGQGAGGYTF.

The chain carries TRBV7-9 and TRBJ1-2; 9 bases are a match to TRBD1. The V segment lost 1 base and the J segment 7 bases; nucleotides outside the gene matches: 4. The CDR3 runs to 14 residues. The germline V gene encodes CDR1 SEHNR and CDR2 FQNEAQ (reference sequence). The CDR3 nucleotides are TGTGCCAGCAGCTTAGAAGGGGGACAGGGTGGCTACACCTTC. Translation gives CASSLEGGQGGYTF.

The V and J genes are TRBV7-2 and TRBJ1-2; tentative D call: TRBD1 (5 bases). CDR3 length equals 13 residues. Deletions cut 1 base from V and 7 bases from J, with 10 bases between. Germline-derived CDR1 and CDR2 are SGHTA and FQGNSA. The CDR3 DNA sequence: TGTGCCAGCAGCTTAGAGGGGCGAGTTGGCTACACCTTC. Protein: CASSLEGRVGYTF.

The rearrangement uses TRBV4-1 and TRBJ1-6; possible D gene TRBD1, 6 bases. Germline V gene lookup returns CDR1 MGHRA and CDR2 YSYEKL. Trimming stripped 0 bases from V and 7 bases from J, with 16 bases between. The CDR3 length is 17 residues. This CDR3 reads CASSQDHWDTSNSPLHF. The CDR3 nucleotides read TGCGCCAGCAGCCAAGATCACTGGGACACTTCGAATTCACCCCTCCACTTT.

The V and J genes are TRBV4-3 and TRBJ1-4; 7 bases fit TRBD1. Per the germline V gene, CDR1 is LGHNA and CDR2 is YSLEER. Losses at the gene ends were 5 bases for V and 12 bases for J; bases not matched to a gene: 15. The CDR3 has 15 residues. This chain's CDR3 is CASSKSGTALRELFF. DNA of the CDR3: TGCGCCAGCAGCAAATCCGGGACAGCCCTCCGAGAACTGTTTTTT.

The chain links TRBV10-1 to TRBJ1-2, with D perhaps matching TRBD1 (6 bases). Germline CDR1 reads WNHNN; CDR2 reads SYGVQD (reference sequence). The CDR3 runs to 15 residues. Deletions cut 7 bases from V and 0 bases from J, with 15 bases between. CDR3 region: CASTERQGPNYGYTF. In DNA form, the CDR3 reads TGCGCCAGCACGGAGAGGCAGGGGCCTAACTATGGCTACACCTTC.

This clone was detected many times. The V call is TRBV19, the J call TRBJ2-5; TRBD1 agrees at 8 bases. This CDR3 region has 14 residues. Germline loops: CDR1 LNHDA, CDR2 SQIVND (reference sequence). Trimming cost V 6 bases and J 4 bases; bases outside gene matches: 7. The CDR3 nucleotides are TGTGCCAGTAGCCCAGGGGGCTATAGAGAGACCCAGTACTTC. Its protein is CASSPGGYRETQYF.

The chain has TRBV6-6 and TRBJ2-1; the match to TRBD2 covers 11 bases. V shed 5 bases and J 6 bases; nucleotides not matched to a gene: 12. Germline V lookup: CDR1 MNHNY, CDR2 SVGAGI (reference sequence). The CDR3 loop spans 17 amino acids. The CDR3 DNA sequence: TGTGCCAGCAGTCCTCCCCGGCCTAGCGGGGGGACCAATGAGCAGTTCTTC. It yields the protein CASSPPRPSGGTNEQFF.

This clone turned up a few times. V is TRBV6-5 and J is TRBJ1-1; 9 nucleotides align to TRBD1. The trim removed 6 bases at V and 6 bases at J, leaving 8 bases unmatched. Germline V gives CDR1 MNHEY, CDR2 SVGAGI. The CDR3 spans 14 residues. The DNA of the CDR3 is TGTGCCAGCAGGGGACAGGGCCCCTGGGCTGAAGCTTTCTTT. This codes for CASRGQGPWAEAFF.

The chain employs TRBV5-1 and TRBJ2-7; 8 bases agree with TRBD1. The V and J ends lost 6 bases and 1 base, in that order; junction bases with no gene match: 3. Germline V gene sequence: CDR1 SGHRS, CDR2 YFSETQ. The length of the CDR3 is 13 residues. CDR3 region: CASKRQGSYEQYF. CDR3 DNA: TGCGCCAGCAAGCGACAGGGGTCCTACGAGCAGTACTTC.

V and J are TRBV5-1 and TRBJ1-4; a possible D gene is TRBD1 (6 bases). The V and J ends lost 8 bases and 10 bases respectively, with 18 bases between them. The germline CDR1 and CDR2 sequences are SGHRS and YFSETQ. The CDR3 is 13 residues long. The CDR3 loop reads CASGQTLSGKLFF. DNA for the CDR3: TGCGCCAGTGGACAGACGCTTTCTGGAAAACTGTTTTTT.

This clone was counted between two and nine times. The chain is built from TRBV7-9 and TRBJ1-2, with D uncertain. Germline CDR1 SEHNR, CDR2 FQNEAQ (reference sequence). This CDR3 spans 12 amino acids. Between the trimmed V and J ends, which lost 2 bases and 8 bases, there was a span of 9 bases. This CDR3 reads CASSLTGRGYTF. The CDR3, as DNA: TGTGCCAGCAGCTTAACGGGAAGGGGCTACACCTTC.

The rearrangement joins TRBV6-5 to TRBJ2-7, with TRBD1 as a possible D gene (6 bases). Between the trimmed V and J ends, which lost 2 bases and 5 bases, there was a span of 16 bases. The V gene's germline CDR1 is MNHEY and CDR2 SVGAGI. The length of the CDR3 is 15 residues. The chain's CDR3 is CASSYLDTGINEQYF. CDR3 DNA: TGTGCCAGCAGTTACCTCGATACAGGGATCAACGAGCAGTACTTC.

J is TRBJ1-2 and V is TRBV18; D gene ambiguous. Germline CDR1 and CDR2: KGHSH and LQKENI. CDR3 size: 14 residues. V lost 1 base to trimming and J lost 1 base, with 7 bases between them. CDR3 protein: CASSPQGVNYGYTF. In nucleotides, the CDR3 is TGTGCCAGCTCACCACAGGGAGTTAACTATGGCTACACCTTC.

The gene calls are TRBV14 and TRBJ2-2; TRBD1 aligns across 9 bases. The CDR3 is 17 residues long. With V trimmed by 4 bases and J by 1 base, 7 bases remained unmatched. Germline V gene lookup returns CDR1 SGHDN and CDR2 FVKESK. CDR3 in DNA: TGTGCCAGCAGCCGACTTCCGGGACAGGGGAACACCGGGGAGCTGTTTTTT. Translating gives CASSRLPGQGNTGELFF.